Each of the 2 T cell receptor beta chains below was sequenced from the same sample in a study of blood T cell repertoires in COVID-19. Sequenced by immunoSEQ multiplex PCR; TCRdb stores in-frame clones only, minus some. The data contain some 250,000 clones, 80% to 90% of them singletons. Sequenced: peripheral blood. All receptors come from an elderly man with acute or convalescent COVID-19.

The CDR3 nucleotides are TGCAGTGCTAGTTCTACAGGGAATGGCAATCAGCCCCAGCATTTT. This encodes CSASSTGNGNQPQHF. The chain recombines TRBV20-1 with TRBJ1-5, with a possible D match to TRBD1 (6 bases). The V gene's germline CDR1 is DFQATT and CDR2 SNEGSKA (reference sequence). The CDR3 runs 15 residues. V was cut by 3 bases and J by 2 bases, with 14 bases left in between.

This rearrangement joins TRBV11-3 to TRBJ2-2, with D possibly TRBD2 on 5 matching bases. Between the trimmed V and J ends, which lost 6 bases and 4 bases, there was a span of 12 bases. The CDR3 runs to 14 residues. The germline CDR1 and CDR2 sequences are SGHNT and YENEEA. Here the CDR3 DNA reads TGTGCCAGCAGAGAGGCGGGCCGCACCGGGGAGCTGTTTTTT. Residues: CASREAGRTGELFF.